This T cell receptor (beta chain) originates from a study of cytomegalovirus exposure and HLA in healthy donors (dated by TCRdb to about 2017). General notes on the study: An earlier analysis of a few hundred of the donors reported approximately 300 Gb of sequence data and around 120 million unique TCR beta sequences obtained from approximately 180 million T cells. An early release that covered about 600 HLA-typed donors contained 250 to 350 gigabases of sequencing data and 80 million or so unique TCR sequences. Of the approximately 400 genotyped donors, less than 85% were placed in the genetic ancestry cluster associated with self-reported Caucasian donors. The study aimed to test whether signatures of past pathogen exposure could be identified by cataloging public T cell receptors. The study profiled the T cell repertoires of about 640 subjects by immunosequencing and related them to cytomegalovirus serostatus. Along with the approximately 700-subject first cohort, a separate validation cohort of 120 different subjects was used. The study combined high-throughput TCR immunosequencing, statistical association of individual TCRs with disease status, and machine learning to predict cytomegalovirus infection status. A later analysis re-examined previously published TCR beta repertoires from 600 to 700 donors and added high-resolution HLA genotyping to investigate patterns of TCR occurrence. In the later analysis, no new phenotypic data were used to find candidate immune exposures; instead, reliance was placed on TCR beta sequences and their occurrence across donors. An earlier analysis of some 600 of the donors applied high-throughput TCR beta sequencing to assess whether each TCR beta V gene segment acted as functional or pseudogenic. Donor age, sex, ethnicity and CMV serostatus were collected together with the repertoire data. A later genetic analysis used genome-wide SNP genotypes for about 60% of the roughly 700 donors, treating that subset as a discovery cohort. All discovery cohort repertoires had been generated on a single sequencing platform. HLA typing covered class I and class II loci at four-digit resolution. The number of typed donors differed by locus: about 620-640 for A, B, C, DRB1 and DQB1; some 500 for DQA1; over 600 for DPA1; and some 470 for DPB1. Roughly five DR-DQ haplotypes were treated as single units for association and clustering because of strong linkage in the cohort. Across under 500 genotyped donors of the cohort, an average of roughly 230,000 unique TCR beta nucleotide sequences per donor were sequenced, and roughly 17% of those sequences were non-productive.

Results and caveats for the whole study, not just this receptor: Cytomegalovirus status was reported to be diagnosed by the classifier with high specificity and sensitivity in both the original and validation cohorts. Several of the top co-occurrence clusters appeared to be linked to parvovirus B19, influenza, CMV and Epstein-Barr virus, according to a later analysis. For the cohort, immune exposure information was limited to CMV serostatus. Some IMGT-functional V segments, including TRBV6-2 and TRBV6-3, could not be told apart with the 87-base-pair reads, so those segments were excluded. In a later genetic analysis, a missense DCLRE1C variant was associated with V-gene and J-gene trimming of TCR beta chains, and the association was replicated in an independent cohort. Correlated functional status among segregating V segments might reflect linkage disequilibrium, but an unknown experimental factor could not be ruled out. A cluster of highly shared sequence variants was judged likely to represent a technical artifact of the sequencing pipeline. According to a later genetic analysis, donors in an Asian-associated ancestry cluster had fewer N-insertions in productive TCRs than the approximately 690-donor mean. A later analysis associated about 17,000 TCR beta sequences with specific HLA alleles at a false discovery rate of 0.05. A further reported finding was that TCR beta sequences accurately predicted the HLA-A and HLA-B alleles for most subjects in the first cohort. Because counts were too low, seventeen rarely observed V segments, including chromosome 9 orphons, were excluded from the earlier analysis of roughly 580 of the donors. The cohort was sequenced for TCR beta chains only, and without alpha or paired-chain data the features that could be detected were limited. A later analysis found that most CMV-associated TCR beta chains appeared HLA-restricted, with HLA associations seemingly driven largely by CMV exposure. In a later analysis, HLA-associated TCR beta chains showed more clonal expansion and lower generation probabilities than non-associated chains that were equally common. In a later analysis, the rate of TCR association differed among HLA loci, with DRB1 alleles having the most associated TCRs and HLA-C alleles having the fewest. Across donors, most TCR sequences were observed very rarely, whereas some public TCRs were present in many individuals. A total of 164 TCR beta chains were listed by the study as associated with cytomegalovirus. According to the authors, the approach could potentially be generalized to other disease states and immunological phenotypes. An earlier analysis of some 560 of the donors showed that most TCR beta V segments appeared in productive rearrangements either about 87% or about 30% of the time, which broadly matched IMGT annotations. Presence/absence analyses assumed roughly uniform sequencing depth across donors, an assumption that may not hold. Because some donors lacked HLA typing at each locus, the association tests relied only on the typed subset. A few of the identified cytomegalovirus-associated TCR beta chains were confirmed in vitro to be specific for cytomegalovirus antigens. When HLA alleles, especially DR and DQ, strongly co-occurred, attributing TCR associations to individual alleles was difficult.

The cohort consisted of hundreds of healthy bone marrow donors. At the time of sampling, every cohort member was nominally healthy, though immune exposures that went unrecorded were likely present. The donor was CMV seropositive and belonged to the group of 250 to 300 seropositive cohort members. Each donor provided a peripheral blood sample, and peripheral blood mononuclear cells were used for TCR beta sequencing. Genomic DNA extraction from the blood cell samples was performed with the Qiagen DNeasy Blood Extraction Kit. This clone was found once. It has no known antigen specificity. No base-level quality is on record; no much larger clone is a single base apart. Receptor libraries were prepared by the immunoSEQ multiplex PCR assay. A mixture of 60 forward primers for TCR Vbeta segments and 13 reverse primers for TCR Jbeta segments was used in the multiplex PCR. A multiplex PCR assay on genomic DNA amplified the CDR3 region of rearranged TCR beta genes. On the Illumina HiSeq System, the amplified TCR beta libraries were sequenced as 87-base-pair reads. As for how the authors treated the data: A later analysis tallied 80 million to 95 million unique TCR beta chains across the 666 repertoires, and approximately 11 million of those chains were shared by two or more donors. Raw reads were error-corrected and collapsed into unique sequences by a nearest-neighbor algorithm in which closely related sequences were merged to remove PCR and sequencing errors. Alignment of CDR3 sequences to IMGT reference sequences was used to assign V, D and J gene segments. For a sequence to be retained, a match of at least six nucleotides was required to both a V gene segment and a J gene segment. A rearrangement counted as productive if the CDR3 had no stop codons and remained in frame with V and J, and every other rearrangement counted as non-productive. Following IMGT convention, CDR3 was defined as the stretch from the second conserved V-encoded cysteine up to the conserved J-encoded phenylalanine. Sequences without an unambiguous match to a single V gene segment were excluded from the earlier analysis of 500 to 700 of the donors. In an earlier analysis of several hundred of the donors, V segments were called functional above 56.7% productive rearrangements and were called segregating when the between-donor standard deviation exceeded 5%. A statistical classification framework was developed to diagnose cytomegalovirus status using the catalog of TCR beta chain sequences. A later analysis assigned V and J genes by comparing TCR nucleotide sequences with IMGT/GENE-DB human TR gene sequences. In a later analysis, CDR3 sequences and most-parsimonious VDJ recombination scenarios were assigned using the TCRdist pipeline. A later analysis defined each TCR beta chain by its CDR3 amino acid sequence plus V-gene family, and excluded reads lacking a unique V-gene family. A later analysis removed 592 highly shared, low-generation-probability nucleotide sequences to deal with suspected cross-contamination and a sequencing artifact. For each public chain, a later analysis derived a clonal expansion index from normalized ranks of inferred template counts within each repertoire. In a later analysis, generation probabilities were computed with a VDJ recombination model fitted to out-of-frame rearrangements, and the resulting probabilities were checked against IGoR. A later analysis scored TCR-TCR, TCR-HLA and TCR-CMV co-occurrence with hypergeometric tests, applying a repertoire-size bias correction to TCR pairs. False discovery rates were estimated in a later analysis by permuting HLA or CMV assignments 20 times. A later analysis grouped co-occurring TCRs with DBSCAN, adding TCRdist sequence similarity when clustering within HLA-allele-positive subsets. Repertoires with fewer than 30,000 or more than 120,000 public chains were left out of co-occurrence clustering, as were a few repertoires with anomalous nucleotide sharing. TCRdb provides this immuneACCESS table in a form limited to in-frame rearrangements. Some clones are lacking; in checked studies, under half of them reflect an unresolved V gene, and why the rest are absent is not known. V and J calls and clone size follow that table, whereas D and trimming were derived from the DNA. Counted in this sample were 90,000 to 120,000 clones; over 60% of them appeared once. The ten largest clones capture 5% to 6.5% of the sample.

The CDR3, cysteine through phenylalanine, is 21 amino acids long. Kept here is only the CDR3 DNA, which spans 63 bases and is read in frame from base 1. The junction shows trimming of 3 bases on V and 2 bases on J, and the gene matches do not reach 16 bases of it. Based on the germline V gene, the CDR1 and CDR2 sequences are SGHRS and YFSETQ. The sequencing sample was made of PBMCs. This TCR came from a woman under 30 in good health and CMV-seropositive. Here the chain combines TRBV5-1 and TRBJ2-5; 16 bases in the junction line up with TRBD2. At the DNA level, the sequence is TGCGCCAGCAGCTGGAAAGGCGCGGGACTAGCGGGAGGGCCAAGTCAAGAGACCCAGTACTTC. Translated, it reads CASSWKGAGLAGGPSQETQYF.